This T cell receptor beta chain was recovered during a study of blood T cell repertoires in COVID-19. At the level of the study: Sites in the United States, Italy and Spain provided acute and convalescent COVID-19 samples. PBMCs, B-cell-depleted T cells, or T cells were the source of the cDNA or gDNA that made up the material.

This CDR3 spans 20 amino acids. J gave up 10 bases and V 2 bases, and 21 bases lay outside the gene matches. Germline V CDR1 and CDR2: SGHVS, FQNEAQ. In the original workflow: The authors estimated nucleated cell counts from reference gene primer amplification. Method: immunoSEQ multiplex PCR; TCRdb's copy keeps in-frame clones and lacks some. V and J calls and clone size come straight from that table; D and trimming were deduced from the DNA. The table records about 86,000 clones, 80% to 85% of them present only once. The receptor was derived from a woman at least 80 years old with active or convalescent COVID-19. Sequencing was performed on peripheral blood. This rearrangement joins TRBV7-8 to TRBJ1-6; 9 bases are a match to TRBD1. CDR3 protein: CASSLTPQTPGQGSRSPLHF. CDR3 nucleotide sequence: TGTGCCAGCAGCTTAACCCCCCAGACTCCGGGACAGGGATCTCGGTCACCCCTCCACTTT.